A selection of T cell receptor beta chains follows, all from one sample in a study of graft-versus-host responses after intestinal transplantation. Assay used: immunoSEQ multiplex PCR; TCRdb lists only in-frame clones, some missing. Of 100,000 to 130,000 clones in the sample, over 80% were seen once. Their antigens remain unidentified. The sample was unstimulated CD4+ T cells sorted from spleen or lymph node cells, taken before transplant. These receptors were collected from a human donor who was the organ donor for an intestinal transplant. CDR3s include the opening cysteine and the closing phenylalanine or tryptophan. The D gene is left open where the match is weak. Not all rows give a size; the values are once, few, many and, for expanded clones, a class.

j_call d_call v_call clone_size cdr3_aa cdr3_nt
TRBJ1-2 TRBD1 TRBV6-1 . CASSEAGTGYGYTF TGTGCCAGCAGTGAAGCCGGGACAGGGTATGGCTACACCTTC
TRBJ1-5 . TRBV7-9 once CASSSQGGEQPQHF TGTGCCAGCAGCTCGCAGGGAGGTGAGCAGCCCCAGCATTTT
TRBJ1-6 . TRBV6-5 . CASSYQGSSPLHF TGTGCCAGCAGTTACCAGGGCAGTTCACCCCTCCACTTT
TRBJ2-5 TRBD2 TRBV10-3 once CAISESFGLGGGQETQYF TGTGCCATCAGTGAGTCTTTTGGACTAGGAGGTGGTCAAGAGACCCAGTACTTC
TRBJ2-7 . TRBV9 . CASSVSWAYEQYF TGTGCCAGCAGCGTAAGTTGGGCCTACGAGCAGTACTTC
TRBJ2-1 TRBD2 TRBV5-1 . CASSLPGLAGFNEQFF TGCGCCAGCAGCTTGCCGGGACTAGCGGGATTCAATGAGCAGTTCTTC
TRBJ1-5 TRBD1 TRBV18 . CASSPGQGVTQPQHF TGTGCCAGCTCACCTGGACAGGGGGTAACTCAGCCCCAGCATTTT
TRBJ2-7 TRBD1 TRBV2 . CASGGQGASYEQYF TGTGCCAGCGGGGGTCAGGGGGCTTCCTACGAGCAGTACTTC
TRBJ2-6 . TRBV6-6 . CASSFTGSGANVLTF TGTGCCAGCAGTTTTACAGGGTCTGGGGCCAACGTCCTGACTTTC
TRBJ2-7 TRBD2 TRBV19 . CASSKLAGDKYEQYF TGTGCCAGTAGTAAACTAGCGGGAGATAAATACGAGCAGTACTTC
TRBJ1-1 . TRBV11-2 . CASSLAQYPYTEAFF TGTGCCAGCAGCTTAGCACAGTACCCCTACACTGAAGCTTTCTTT
TRBJ1-2 . TRBV5-4 . CASSTPPNYGYTF TGTGCCAGCAGCACGCCGCCAAACTATGGCTACACCTTC
TRBJ2-7 . TRBV19 . CASSISIAYEQYF TGTGCCAGTAGTATAAGTATCGCCTACGAGCAGTACTTC
TRBJ2-7 TRBD2 TRBV28 few CASSLPGTSVGEQYF TGTGCCAGCAGTTTACCGGGGACTAGCGTAGGGGAGCAGTACTTC
TRBJ2-5 . TRBV6-1 . CASSFFLETQYF TGTGCCAGCTCTTTTTTCTTGGAGACCCAGTACTTC
TRBJ2-3 . TRBV19 once CASSIGRTSTDTQYF TGTGCCAGTAGTATAGGCAGGACTAGCACAGATACGCAGTATTTT
TRBJ1-5 TRBD1 TRBV2 . CASSSDRVRQPQHF TGTGCCAGCAGTTCGGACAGGGTCCGTCAGCCCCAGCATTTT
TRBJ1-6 . TRBV19 . CASSIGRSSYNSPLHF TGTGCCAGTAGTATTGGTCGCAGCTCCTATAATTCACCCCTCCACTTT
TRBJ2-7 . TRBV6-1 . CASTLTGTSYEQYF TGTGCCAGCACTCTCACGGGGACATCCTACGAGCAGTACTTC
TRBJ2-1 . TRBV5-5 . CASSFGVGAYNEQFF TGTGCCAGCAGCTTTGGGGTGGGGGCCTACAATGAGCAGTTCTTC
TRBJ2-3 . TRBV27 once CASRQTGTDTQYF TGTGCCAGCAGGCAGACAGGCACAGATACGCAGTATTTT
TRBJ2-7 TRBD2 TRBV4-1 . CASSQDWRAGGSYEQYF TGCGCCAGCAGCCAAGATTGGAGGGCGGGAGGGTCGTACGAGCAGTACTTC
TRBJ1-6 . TRBV6-5 . CASSEGHHNSPLHF TGTGCCAGCAGTGAGGGACACCATAATTCACCCCTCCACTTT
TRBJ1-1 . TRBV7-2 . CASSLARGTEAFF TGTGCCAGCAGCTTGGCAAGGGGTACTGAAGCTTTCTTT
TRBJ1-3 . TRBV6-5 once CASSYSRVGAGNTIYF TGTGCCAGCAGTTACTCAAGAGTAGGGGCTGGAAACACCATATATTTT
TRBJ2-7 . TRBV19 once CASSIDGFSYEQYF TGTGCCAGTAGTATAGATGGGTTTTCCTACGAGCAGTACTTC
TRBJ1-1 TRBD1 TRBV6-5 . CASSLTLGQGPEAFF TGTGCCAGCAGTTTAACCCTTGGACAGGGTCCTGAAGCTTTCTTT